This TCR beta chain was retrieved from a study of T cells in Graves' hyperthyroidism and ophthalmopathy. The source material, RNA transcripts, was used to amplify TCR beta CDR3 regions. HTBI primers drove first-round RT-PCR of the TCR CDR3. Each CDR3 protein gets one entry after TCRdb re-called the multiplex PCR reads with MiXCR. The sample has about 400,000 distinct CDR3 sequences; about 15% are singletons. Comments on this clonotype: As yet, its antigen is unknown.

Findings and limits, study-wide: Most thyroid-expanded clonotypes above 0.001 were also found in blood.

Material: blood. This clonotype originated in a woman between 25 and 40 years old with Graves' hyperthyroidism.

CDR3 sequence (DNA): TGCAGTGCCTACACTAGATTAGGAGTCTACGAGCAGTACTTC. This sequence encodes CSAYTRLGVYEQYF. The chain recombines TRBV20-1 with TRBJ2-7; a weak D match, TRBD2 (5 bases). CDR1 and CDR2 (germline): DFQATT, SNEGSKA (reference sequence). V lost 6 bases to trimming and J lost 3 bases, with 18 bases between them. This CDR3 contains 14 residues.